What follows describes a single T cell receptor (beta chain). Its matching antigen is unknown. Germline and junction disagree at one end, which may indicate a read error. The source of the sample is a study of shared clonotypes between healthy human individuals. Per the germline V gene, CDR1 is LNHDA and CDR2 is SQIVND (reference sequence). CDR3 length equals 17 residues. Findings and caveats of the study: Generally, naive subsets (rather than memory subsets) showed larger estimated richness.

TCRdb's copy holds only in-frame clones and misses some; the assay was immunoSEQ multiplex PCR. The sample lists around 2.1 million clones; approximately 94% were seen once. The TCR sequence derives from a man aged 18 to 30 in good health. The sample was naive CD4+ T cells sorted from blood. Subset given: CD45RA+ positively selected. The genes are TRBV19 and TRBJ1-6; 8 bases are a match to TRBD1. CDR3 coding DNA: TGCGCCAGTAGTATACAGGGACAGGATACCTATAATTCACCCCTCCACTTT. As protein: CASSIQGQDTYNSPLHF.